Each of the 2 T cell receptor beta chains below was sequenced from the same sample in a study of cytomegalovirus exposure and HLA in healthy donors. Only in-frame clones appear in the TCRdb table, and some are missing; sequencing was by immunoSEQ multiplex PCR. This sample has fewer than 300,000 clones, with 88% found just once. Sample: PBMCs. These receptors came from a woman under 30 in good health and CMV-seronegative.

V and J are TRBV27 and TRBJ2-5; tentatively, D is TRBD2 (6 bases). The ends were cut back, 7 bases at V and 4 bases at J, with 19 bases in the middle. The CDR3 is 15 amino acids. Germline CDR1 reads MNHEY; CDR2 reads SMNVEV (reference sequence). The CDR3 protein is CASMPPGLPAETQYF. Written as DNA, the CDR3 is TGTGCCAGCATGCCGCCCGGACTACCAGCAGAGACCCAGTACTTC.

This chain uses TRBV10-3 with TRBJ2-7; 7 bases fit TRBD1. The CDR3 runs 13 residues. V shed 4 bases, J shed 3 bases, and the junction held 3 bases outside the gene matches. Germline V gene lookup returns CDR1 ENHRY and CDR2 SYGVKD. CDR3 protein: CAISAGQRYEQYF. The CDR3 DNA is TGTGCCATCAGTGCGGGACAGCGCTACGAGCAGTACTTC.